This T cell receptor beta chain was recovered during a study of T cell responses to AZD1222 COVID-19 vaccine. Using immunoSEQ multiplex PCR, the repertoire was profiled, and TCRdb retains in-frame clones only, with some absent. The repertoire has approximately 150,000 clones, about 90% of them found once; the top ten carry about 4%. Per germline, CDR1 MDHEN and CDR2 SYDVKM. This CDR3 region has 14 residues. The V end was cut by 1 base, the J end by 11 bases, with 12 bases between. The chain has TRBV28 and TRBJ1-6; D is perhaps TRBD1 (5 bases). This clonotype was sampled from an adult in good health. Here the sequenced sample was peripheral blood, taken on day 0 of MenACWY control vaccination. The CDR3 spells CASSLFSSGTPLHF. As DNA, the CDR3 is TGTGCCAGCAGTTTATTCAGTTCAGGGACACCCCTCCACTTT.